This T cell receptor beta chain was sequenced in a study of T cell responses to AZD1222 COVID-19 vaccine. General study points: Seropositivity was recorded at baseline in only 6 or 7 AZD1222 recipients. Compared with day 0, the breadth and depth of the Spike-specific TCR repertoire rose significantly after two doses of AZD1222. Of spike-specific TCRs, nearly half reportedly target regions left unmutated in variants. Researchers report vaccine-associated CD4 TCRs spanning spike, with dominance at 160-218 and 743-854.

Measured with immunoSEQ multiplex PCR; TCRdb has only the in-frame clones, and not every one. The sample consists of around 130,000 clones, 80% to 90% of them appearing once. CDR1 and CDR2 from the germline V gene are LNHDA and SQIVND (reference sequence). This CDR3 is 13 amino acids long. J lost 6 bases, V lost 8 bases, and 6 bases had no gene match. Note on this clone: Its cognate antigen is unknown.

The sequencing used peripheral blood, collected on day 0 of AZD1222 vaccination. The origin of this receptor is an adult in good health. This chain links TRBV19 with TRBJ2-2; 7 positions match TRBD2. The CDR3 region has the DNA TGTGCCAGTCGCACCCGGGGGGCCGGGGAGCTGTTTTTT. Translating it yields CASRTRGAGELFF.